These 28 T cell receptor beta chains were all obtained from the same sample, sequenced in a study of Ad26.COV2.S vaccination and SARS-CoV-2 variants. Treatment reported: 15 to 20 received Ad26.COV2.S at low or high dose, single or two shots; several received placebo; per-sample allocation not given. Sampling happened 63 days after the first vaccine or placebo injection. Assay: immunoSEQ multiplex PCR; the TCRdb copy retains only in-frame clones and omits some. The sample lists 400,000 to 450,000 clones, around nine tenths seen once, with 9.5% to 15% in the top ten. The sample in question was peripheral blood, obtained in a trial of Ad26.COV2.S vaccine versus placebo. These receptors all stem from a person aged 18-65 years who received the Ad26.COV2.S COVID-19 vaccine or a placebo.

The chain is built from TRBV7-8 and TRBJ2-2; D is unclear. In germline, CDR1 is SGHVS, CDR2 FQNEAQ. V was clipped by 5 bases and J by 0 bases, with 7 bases between them. CDR3 length equals 14 residues. In nucleotides, the CDR3 is TGTGCCAGCAGCAGAACAGCGAACACCGGGGAGCTGTTTTTT. It yields the protein CASSRTANTGELFF.

This clone was detected once. The CDR3 protein is CATSDPILAGVGDTQYF. DNA of the CDR3: TGTGCCACCAGTGACCCCATTCTAGCGGGAGTTGGAGATACGCAGTATTTT. The chain carries TRBV24-1 and TRBJ2-3, with 10 bases fitting TRBD2. This CDR3 region has 17 residues. V shed 4 bases and J 5 bases; nucleotides not matched to a gene: 11. Germline CDR1 reads KGHDR; CDR2 reads SFDVKD.

J is TRBJ2-5 and V is TRBV15; 7 bases are shared with TRBD2. The V gene end was trimmed by 0 bases and the J gene end by 4 bases; junction bases not matched to a gene: 5. Germline CDR1 is LNHNV and CDR2 is YYDKDF (reference sequence). CDR3 length: 15 residues. CDR3 DNA: TGTGCCACCAGCAGAGATCGGATAGCGGGAGAGACCCAGTACTTC. Protein product: CATSRDRIAGETQYF.

With regard to this clone: The sample contains more than one DNA sequence encoding this CDR3. The genes are TRBV18 and TRBJ1-1; D ambiguous. Germline V gene sequence: CDR1 KGHSH, CDR2 LQKENI. Trimming shortened V by 2 bases and J by 1 base, and 5 bases separated the two germline ends. The CDR3 contains 13 residues. The CDR3 DNA sequence: TGTGCCAGCTCACCATCGGGGAACACTGAAGCTTTCTTT. Translating it yields CASSPSGNTEAFF.

The V call is TRBV12-5, the J call TRBJ2-1, with D hard to call. The CDR3 totals 16 residues. Germline values: CDR1 LGHNT, CDR2 FRNRAP. The germline V and J ends were trimmed by 0 bases and 0 bases, with 9 bases remaining between them. The CDR3 sequence is CASGLVLGYSYNEQFF. The CDR3 DNA sequence: TGTGCTAGTGGTTTGGTACTCGGGTACTCCTACAATGAGCAGTTCTTC.

CDR3 sequence reads: CASSQDLTGVYYEQYF. CDR3 sequence (DNA): TGCGCCAGCAGCCAAGATCTGACAGGGGTATACTACGAGCAGTACTTC. The V gene is TRBV4-3, the J gene TRBJ2-7; 8 bases agree with TRBD1. Trimming removed 0 bases from V and 3 bases from J; junction bases left unmatched: 7. CDR3 length: 16 amino acids. Looked up from germline, CDR1 is LGHNA and CDR2 is YSLEER.

The chain combines TRBV3-1 (or the pseudogene TRBV3-2) with TRBJ2-5, with D possibly being TRBD1 or TRBD2 (5 bases each). V was shortened by 1 base and J by 4 bases, with 7 bases between the two germline ends. CDR1 LGHDT and CDR2 YNNKEL come from the germline V gene (reference sequence). The CDR3 is 13 amino acids. The CDR3 DNA is TGTGCCAGCAGCCAAGTGGGGACAGAGACCCAGTACTTC. This sequence encodes CASSQVGTETQYF.

The chain links TRBV5-1 to TRBJ1-6; D might be TRBD1 (5 bases). Trimming left V 0 bases short and J 7 bases short, with 11 bases between. From germline, CDR1 is SGHRS and CDR2 YFSETQ. This CDR3 region has 15 residues. CDR3 protein: CASSLAGAGNSPLHF. CDR3 nucleotides: TGCGCCAGCAGCTTGGCCGGGGCCGGAAATTCACCCCTCCACTTT.

The genes are TRBV7-3 and TRBJ2-1; TRBD2 matches 10 bases. The germline V gene encodes CDR1 SGHTA and CDR2 FQGTGA. CDR3 length: 15 residues. V shed 0 bases and J 6 bases; nucleotides not matched to a gene: 2. In nucleotides, the CDR3 is TGTGCCAGCAGCTTAACCCCTAGCGGGAGCAATGAGCAGTTCTTC. Amino acid sequence: CASSLTPSGSNEQFF.

The chain uses TRBV25-1 and TRBJ2-7, with 10 nucleotides matching TRBD1. This CDR3 has 14 residues. J gave up 2 bases and V 4 bases, and 2 bases lay outside the gene matches. CDR1 is MGHDK and CDR2 is SYGVNS in the germline V gene. CDR3 in amino acids: CASSAGQGPYEQYF. In DNA, the CDR3 is TGTGCCAGCAGTGCGGGACAGGGGCCCTACGAGCAGTACTTC.

The chain recombines TRBV30 with TRBJ1-2; D unclear. Trimming took off 4 bases at V and 9 bases at J, with 12 bases between the two ends. The CDR3 spans 11 residues. CDR1 and CDR2 (germline): GTSNPN, SVGIG (reference sequence). The CDR3 DNA sequence: TGTGCCTGGACATCGTTTTTTAGCTACACCTTC. Translating it yields CAWTSFFSYTF.

The gene calls are TRBV27 and TRBJ1-1; no clear D gene. The V end lost 6 bases, the J end lost 0 bases, and 8 bases lay between the germline ends. CDR1 and CDR2 (germline): MNHEY, SMNVEV (reference sequence). This CDR3 region has 13 residues. The CDR3 is CASRFNMNTEAFF. The CDR3 nucleotides are TGTGCCAGCAGGTTCAACATGAACACTGAAGCTTTCTTT.

V gene TRBV29-1 combines with J gene TRBJ2-7, with 8 bases that match TRBD2. J lost 3 bases, V lost 4 bases, and 5 bases had no gene match. Per the germline V gene, CDR1 is SQVTM and CDR2 is ANQGSEA. The CDR3 has 13 residues. In nucleotides, the CDR3 is TGCAGCGTTGCGGGGGGGGAGAACTACGAGCAGTACTTC. This codes for CSVAGGENYEQYF.

The chain employs TRBV5-1 and TRBJ2-3, with 10 bases matching TRBD1. CDR1 SGHRS and CDR2 YFSETQ come from the germline V gene. J lost 1 base, V lost 7 bases, and 6 bases had no gene match. The CDR3 runs to 15 residues. CDR3 sequence: CASRLGTGGTDTQYF. CDR3 bases: TGCGCCAGCCGCCTAGGGACAGGGGGCACAGATACGCAGTATTTT.

This chain uses TRBV27 with TRBJ2-1; TRBD2 agrees at 10 bases. The CDR3 is 18 amino acids. V lost 7 bases, J lost 0 bases, and 12 bases stayed unmatched. Germline V gene lookup returns CDR1 MNHEY and CDR2 SMNVEV (reference sequence). The CDR3 bases are TGTGCCAGCACTCTAAACGGGACTAGCGAGAGCTCCTACAATGAGCAGTTCTTC. Protein product: CASTLNGTSESSYNEQFF.

The V gene is TRBV3-1 (or the pseudogene TRBV3-2), the J gene TRBJ2-5, with 10 bases aligning to TRBD2. Per germline, CDR1 LGHDT and CDR2 YNNKEL (reference sequence). The CDR3 runs to 18 residues. J lost 2 bases, V lost 3 bases, and 12 bases had no gene match. Written as DNA, the CDR3 is TGTGCCAGCAGCCAGCCCCCCGTTCTAGCGGGAGTACAAGAGACCCAGTACTTC. It is translated as CASSQPPVLAGVQETQYF.

This chain uses TRBV7-2 with TRBJ1-5; D is possibly TRBD1 (6 bases). Germline V lookup: CDR1 SGHTA, CDR2 FQGNSA. CDR3 size: 13 residues. V shed 5 bases and J shed 7 bases, with 12 bases lying between them. CDR3 sequence reads: CASSRGPRQPQHF. As DNA, the CDR3 is TGTGCCAGCAGCCGGGGGCCCAGGCAGCCCCAGCATTTT.

CDR3: CASSATGDNGELFF. In DNA, the CDR3 is TGTGCCAGCAGCGCCACAGGGGACAATGGGGAGCTGTTTTTT. The chain joins TRBV6-4 to TRBJ2-2, with 7 bases that match TRBD1. Germline CDR1 is MRHNA and CDR2 is SNTAGT. The trim removed 6 bases at V and 8 bases at J, leaving 9 bases unmatched. This CDR3 region has 14 residues.

V gene TRBV5-5 combines with J gene TRBJ2-7; TRBD2 agrees at 7 bases. The CDR3 sequence is 15 residues long. Germline V CDR1 and CDR2: SGHKS, YYEKEE (reference sequence). The V segment lost 5 bases and the J segment 3 bases; nucleotides outside the gene matches: 11. CDR3 region: CASRITSAQVYEQYF. CDR3 nucleotide sequence: TGTGCCAGCAGGATTACTAGCGCCCAAGTCTACGAGCAGTACTTC.

The gene calls are TRBV28 and TRBJ1-2; D is unresolved. Germline V gives CDR1 MDHEN, CDR2 SYDVKM. The CDR3 consists of 11 residues. Trimming shortened V by 2 bases and J by 8 bases, and 6 bases separated the two germline ends. The CDR3 is CASSLLRGYTF. CDR3 in DNA: TGTGCCAGCAGTTTACTGAGAGGCTACACCTTC.

This clone was found once. The genes are TRBV2 and TRBJ2-1; D not certain. Germline V gene sequence: CDR1 SNHLY, CDR2 FYNNEI. This CDR3 contains 11 residues. The ends were cut back, 6 bases at V and 16 bases at J, with 16 bases in the middle. DNA for the CDR3: TGTGCCAGCAGAGTAGGACCAATCCGCTTCTTC. This sequence encodes CASRVGPIRFF.

This chain joins TRBV6-1 and TRBJ2-5; D is tentatively TRBD1 or TRBD2 (5 bases each). Per germline, CDR1 MNHNS and CDR2 SASEGT. CDR3 length: 15 residues. V dropped 0 bases and J dropped 5 bases, with 13 bases sitting between them. The CDR3 protein is CASSEAQRGWETQYF. Written as DNA, the CDR3 is TGTGCCAGCAGTGAAGCACAGAGGGGCTGGGAGACCCAGTACTTC.

The chain joins TRBV5-1 to TRBJ2-1, with a possible D match to TRBD2 (6 bases). Germline assignment: CDR1 SGHRS and CDR2 YFSETQ. With 0 bases removed from V and 15 bases from J, the gap between germline ends came to 22 bases. CDR3 length equals 15 residues. CDR3 bases: TGCGCCAGCAGCTTGGGCGCCGTAGGTGGGAGCGGGTCGTTCTTC. Protein sequence: CASSLGAVGGSGSFF.

Worth noting for this clone: Different DNA sequences within this sample yield the same CDR3. CDR3 nucleotides: TGTGCCAGCAGCTTAGAGGGCACAGATACGCAGTATTTT. This sequence encodes CASSLEGTDTQYF. V is TRBV7-9 and J is TRBJ2-3; D remains unclear. The ends were cut back, 1 base at V and 1 base at J, with 3 bases in the middle. Per the germline V gene, CDR1 is SEHNR and CDR2 is FQNEAQ (reference sequence). The CDR3 contains 13 residues.

The gene calls are TRBV27 and TRBJ1-1, with TRBD1 as a possible D gene (6 bases). V was cut by 5 bases and J by 3 bases, with 10 bases left in between. The CDR3 totals 13 residues. Germline values: CDR1 MNHEY, CDR2 SMNVEV (reference sequence). This chain's CDR3 is CASSPQGYTEAFF. Here the CDR3 DNA reads TGTGCCAGCAGTCCTCAGGGGTACACTGAAGCTTTCTTT.

CDR3 in amino acids: CASSPQGLNTEAFF. The CDR3 DNA is TGCGCCAGCAGCCCGCAGGGGCTGAACACTGAAGCTTTCTTT. The V call is TRBV5-1, the J call TRBJ1-1; D perhaps matches TRBD1 (6 bases). CDR1 is SGHRS, CDR2 YFSETQ, per germline. Trimming took 4 bases from V and 0 from J, leaving 10 bases between them. CDR3 length: 14 amino acids.

V and J are TRBV9 and TRBJ2-1; D remains ambiguous. Germline assignment: CDR1 SGDLS and CDR2 YYNGEE. The V end was cut by 3 bases, the J end by 0 bases, with 16 bases between. The CDR3 is 17 amino acids. CDR3 region: CASSAGFSISSYNEQFF. DNA for the CDR3: TGTGCCAGCAGCGCCGGGTTTAGCATTAGCTCCTACAATGAGCAGTTCTTC.

The chain joins TRBV12-3 or TRBV12-4 to TRBJ2-2; D is unclear. CDR3 length: 11 residues. The ends were cut back, 6 bases at V and 8 bases at J, with 7 bases in the middle. The CDR3 region is CASSPQGELFF. CDR3 sequence (DNA): TGTGCCAGCAGCCCGCAGGGGGAGCTGTTTTTT.